This paragraph reports one T cell receptor beta chain. The table lists this clonotype with many counts. Which antigen it targets is not known. The input lacks base qualities; no much larger clone sits a single base away. In the ophthalmopathy patients, disease was moderately to severely active, with a Clinical Activity Score of 3 or more, a NOSPECS grade of 4 or more, and a duration of less than 3 months. The study excluded patients with uncontrolled infections, other autoimmune diseases, pregnancy or lactation. Clinical symptoms, serum thyroxine and TRAb, thyroid ultrasound, and orbital computed tomography formed the basis for the diagnoses. PBMCs were isolated from 10 ml of fresh peripheral blood by Ficoll-Paque density gradient centrifugation. Total RNA was extracted using Trizol reagent, and RNA quality was assessed on an Agilent 2100 Bioanalyzer. TCR beta CDR3 regions were amplified from RNA transcripts. A first-round RT-PCR of the TCR CDR3 used the HTBI primer set with the Qiagen OneStep RT-PCR kit. Libraries were constructed in a second round of multiplex PCR, after which size selection and purification were carried out. Libraries were sequenced paired-end with 100 bp reads on an Illumina HiSeq2000. The study's own analysis went as follows. SOAPnuke was used to process the raw data, removing reads that contained adapters or uncalled bases, had a mean Phred below 15, or lacked an exact match to the constant primer or identifier. COPE v1.2.5 was used to merge the high-quality paired reads, and each unique nucleotide sequence was defined as a clonotype. MiTCR v1.1 was used to align the clonotypes against IMGT TRBV, TRBD and TRBJ reference segments. The analysis included only V-J combinations with a frequency above 0.0001, which together covered 99% to 99.2% of the repertoires. A TCS score was defined as the ratio of F50 (clonal expansion) to E x V (chaos), with BLOSUM62-based TCRdist applied between CDR3 peptides within each V-J. Welch's t-statistics and random forest reduced several hundred V-J features to some 14, which were used in a naive Bayes classifier (R e1071). Using fastp trimming at Q25 and MiXCR clonotype assembly, TCRdb reanalyzed the public sequencing data and kept in-frame beta chains. Every distinct CDR3 protein forms one entry, paired with its most common genes and DNA. The V and J calls, along with clone size, are taken from TCRdb and not from the paper's own processing. This sample lists 240,000 or so distinct CDR3 sequences; approximately 16% were detected once. Of the sample, around 28% is held by the ten largest clones.

This sample was included in a study of T cells in Graves' hyperthyroidism and ophthalmopathy (dated by TCRdb to the late 2010s). At the level of the whole study: Peripheral blood was sampled at the time of initial diagnosis, prior to any treatment. In addition, the study compared T-cell repertoires in thyroid tissue and in blood from over 5 Graves' hyperthyroidism patients. Following sampling, methimazole starting at 30 mg daily was given to hyperthyroidism patients, and high-dose intravenous methylprednisolone was given to ophthalmopathy patients. TCR Vbeta CDR3 sequencing of 135 peripheral blood samples (approximately 44 ophthalmopathy, 75 hyperthyroidism and some 17 progressor patients) is reported in the paper. The roughly 100 discovery patients were randomly divided into training and test sets at a 7:3 ratio. Whether ophthalmopathy could be predicted prospectively was tested in an independent validation cohort made up of under 20 hyperthyroidism patients plus 17 patients who later progressed to ophthalmopathy. To identify TCR V-J signatures that set the groups apart, the researchers used a discovery cohort of 90 to 100 patients, made up of 40 to 45 with Graves' ophthalmopathy and about 59 with stable Graves' hyperthyroidism. General findings and caveats noted by the study authors: In validation, the model predicted progression to ophthalmopathy with roughly 66% sensitivity and approximately 72% specificity, a median of around 6.6 months before onset. Most expanded thyroid clonotypes (frequency above 0.001) were also detected in blood, suggesting blood repertoires may reflect thyroid immune responses. A model built on a 13 V-J signature distinguished ophthalmopathy from stable hyperthyroidism, reaching around 88% sensitivity and around 81% specificity in cross-validation and 80%/75% in testing. No statistical method was used to fix the sample size in advance, and group allocation was not hidden from the investigators.

The sample comprised blood. This receptor was identified in a young woman with Graves' ophthalmopathy.

The bases are TGCAGCGTTGCGGAGGCTGAAGCTTTCTTT. This yields the protein CSVAEAEAFF. The chain joins TRBV29-1 to TRBJ1-1, with an unclear D gene assignment. Its CDR3 holds 10 amino acids, cysteine through phenylalanine. Only CDR3 DNA is held: 30 bases, read in frame from base 1. The germline V gene provides CDR1 SQVTM and CDR2 ANQGSEA. A distance of 6 bases separates the germline ends of V and J, which lose 4 bases and 6 bases respectively. Outside the CDR3, residues come from the reference TRBV29-1 and TRBJ1-1 proteins, so the full variable domain is: SAVISQKPSRDICQRGTSLTIQCQVDSQVTMMFWYRQQPGQSLTLIATANQGSEATYESGFVIDKFPISRPNLTFSTLTVSNMSPEDSSIYLCSVAEAEAFFGQGTRLTVV.